This T cell receptor (beta chain) emerged from a study of T cells in localized non-small cell lung cancer. Regarding the study as a whole: Heterogeneity stays possible, as sequencing covered only one tumor region. The greatest T cell clonality was found in uninvolved adjacent lung (higher than in tumor). With higher T cell density in blood came longer overall survival. Paired adjacent lung recovered a median about 60 of the top 100 tumor clones.

Concerning this clone: Its antigen is undetermined.

Clones were read by immunoSEQ multiplex PCR, and TCRdb kept only the in-frame ones, dropping some. The sample contains about 60,000 clones, 85% to 90% of which appear only once. Germline CDR1 reads LGHNA; CDR2 reads YSLEER. Trimming stripped 0 bases from V and 2 bases from J, with 8 bases between. The length of the CDR3 is 16 residues. The clonotype comes from a woman between 35 and 70 years old with stage I lung adenocarcinoma. The chain couples TRBV4-3 to TRBJ2-6, with unresolved D. The source was peripheral blood, collected before any cancer treatment. The CDR3 loop is CASSQDIRTGANVLTF. CDR3 nucleotide sequence: TGCGCCAGCAGCCAAGATATTCGGACTGGGGCCAACGTCCTGACTTTC.